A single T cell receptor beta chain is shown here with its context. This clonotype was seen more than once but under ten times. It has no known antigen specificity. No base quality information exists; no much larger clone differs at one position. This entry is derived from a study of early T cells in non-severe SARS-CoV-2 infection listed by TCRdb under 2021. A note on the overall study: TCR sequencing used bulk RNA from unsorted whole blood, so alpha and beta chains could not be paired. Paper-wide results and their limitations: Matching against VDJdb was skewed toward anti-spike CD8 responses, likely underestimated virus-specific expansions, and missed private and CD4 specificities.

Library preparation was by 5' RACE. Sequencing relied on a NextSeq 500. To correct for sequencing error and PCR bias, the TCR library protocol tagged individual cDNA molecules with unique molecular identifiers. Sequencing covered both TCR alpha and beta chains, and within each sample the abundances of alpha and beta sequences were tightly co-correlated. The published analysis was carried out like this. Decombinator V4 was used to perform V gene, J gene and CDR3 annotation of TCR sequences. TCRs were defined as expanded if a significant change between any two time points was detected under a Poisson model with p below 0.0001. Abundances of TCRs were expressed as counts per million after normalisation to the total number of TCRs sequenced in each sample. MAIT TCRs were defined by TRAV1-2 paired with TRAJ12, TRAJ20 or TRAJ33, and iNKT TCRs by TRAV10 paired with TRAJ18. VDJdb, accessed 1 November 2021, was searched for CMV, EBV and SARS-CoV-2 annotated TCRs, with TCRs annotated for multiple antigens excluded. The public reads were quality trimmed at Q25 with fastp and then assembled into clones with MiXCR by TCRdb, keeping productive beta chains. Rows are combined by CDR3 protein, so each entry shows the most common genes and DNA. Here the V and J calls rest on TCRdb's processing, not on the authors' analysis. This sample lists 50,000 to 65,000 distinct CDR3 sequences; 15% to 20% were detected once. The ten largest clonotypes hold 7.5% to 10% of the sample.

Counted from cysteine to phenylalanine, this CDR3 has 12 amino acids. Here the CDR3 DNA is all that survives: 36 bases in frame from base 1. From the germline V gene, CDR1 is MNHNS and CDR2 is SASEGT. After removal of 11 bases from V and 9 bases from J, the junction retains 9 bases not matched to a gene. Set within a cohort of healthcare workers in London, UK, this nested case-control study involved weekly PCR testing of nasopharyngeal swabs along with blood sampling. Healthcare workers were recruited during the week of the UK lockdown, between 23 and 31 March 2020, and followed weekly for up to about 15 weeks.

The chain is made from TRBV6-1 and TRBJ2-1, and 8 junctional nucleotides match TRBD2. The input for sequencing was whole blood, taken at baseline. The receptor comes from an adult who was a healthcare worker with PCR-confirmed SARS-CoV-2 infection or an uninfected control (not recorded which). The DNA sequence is TGTGCCGCGGGGGGACTACTTATTGAGCAGTTCTTC. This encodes CAAGGLLIEQFF.